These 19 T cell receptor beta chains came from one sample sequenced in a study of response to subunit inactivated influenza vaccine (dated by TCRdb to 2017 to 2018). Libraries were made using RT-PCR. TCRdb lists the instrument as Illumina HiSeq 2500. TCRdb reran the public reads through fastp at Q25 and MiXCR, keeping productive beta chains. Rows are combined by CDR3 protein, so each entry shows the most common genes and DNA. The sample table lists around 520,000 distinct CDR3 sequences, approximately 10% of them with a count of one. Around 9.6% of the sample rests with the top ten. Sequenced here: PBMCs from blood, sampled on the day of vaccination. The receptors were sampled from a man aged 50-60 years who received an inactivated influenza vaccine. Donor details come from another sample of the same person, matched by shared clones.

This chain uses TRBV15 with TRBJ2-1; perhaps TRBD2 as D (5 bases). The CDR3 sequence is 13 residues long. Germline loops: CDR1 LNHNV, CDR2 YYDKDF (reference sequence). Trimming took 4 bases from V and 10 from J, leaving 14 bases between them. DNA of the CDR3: TGTGCCACCAGCATCCGGGGAGTCGGGGAGCAGTTCTTC. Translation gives CATSIRGVGEQFF. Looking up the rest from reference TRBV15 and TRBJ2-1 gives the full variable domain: DAMVIQNPRYQVTQFGKPVTLSCSQTLNHNVMYWYQQKSSQAPKLLFHYYDKDFNNEADTPDNFQSRRPNTSFCFLDIRSPGLGDTAMYLCATSIRGVGEQFFGPGTRLTVL.

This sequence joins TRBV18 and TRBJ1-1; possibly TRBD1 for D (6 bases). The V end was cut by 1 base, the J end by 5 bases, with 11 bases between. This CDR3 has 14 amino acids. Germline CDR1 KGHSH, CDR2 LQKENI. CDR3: CASSPQGGRTEAFF. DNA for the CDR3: TGTGCCAGCTCACCACAGGGGGGGCGTACTGAAGCTTTCTTT.

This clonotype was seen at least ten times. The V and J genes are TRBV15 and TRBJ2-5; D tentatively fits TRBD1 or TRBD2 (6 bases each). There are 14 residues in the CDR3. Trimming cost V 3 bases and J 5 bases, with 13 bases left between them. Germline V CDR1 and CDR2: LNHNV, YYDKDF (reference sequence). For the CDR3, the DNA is TGTGCCACCAGCAGCAGGGGAGGAGGCGAGACCCAGTACTTC. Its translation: CATSSRGGGETQYF.

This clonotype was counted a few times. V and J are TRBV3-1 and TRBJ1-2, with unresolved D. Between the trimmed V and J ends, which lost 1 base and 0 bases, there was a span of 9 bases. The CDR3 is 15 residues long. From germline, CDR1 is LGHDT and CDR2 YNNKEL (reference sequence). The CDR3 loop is CASSQAPLANYGYTF. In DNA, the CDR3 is TGTGCCAGCAGCCAAGCCCCCCTCGCTAACTATGGCTACACCTTC.

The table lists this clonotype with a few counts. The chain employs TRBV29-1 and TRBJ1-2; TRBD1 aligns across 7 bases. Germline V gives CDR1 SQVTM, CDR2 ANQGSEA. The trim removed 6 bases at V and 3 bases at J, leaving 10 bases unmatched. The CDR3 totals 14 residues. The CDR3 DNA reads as TGCAGCGTATCCGACAGGGTAGGATACTATGGCTACACCTTC. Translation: CSVSDRVGYYGYTF.

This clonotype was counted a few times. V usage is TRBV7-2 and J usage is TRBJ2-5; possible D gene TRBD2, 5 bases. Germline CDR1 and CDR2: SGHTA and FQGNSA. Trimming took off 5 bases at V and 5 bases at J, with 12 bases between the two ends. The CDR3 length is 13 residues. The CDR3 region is CASSPFSSETQYF. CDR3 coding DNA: TGTGCCAGCAGCCCCTTTTCTAGCGAGACCCAGTACTTC.

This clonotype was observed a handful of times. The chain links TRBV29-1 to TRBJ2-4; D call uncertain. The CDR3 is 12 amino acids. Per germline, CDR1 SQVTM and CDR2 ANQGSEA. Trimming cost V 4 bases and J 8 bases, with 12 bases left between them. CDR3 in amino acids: CSVGSSRDIQYF. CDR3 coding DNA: TGCAGCGTTGGGTCATCTAGGGACATTCAGTACTTC.

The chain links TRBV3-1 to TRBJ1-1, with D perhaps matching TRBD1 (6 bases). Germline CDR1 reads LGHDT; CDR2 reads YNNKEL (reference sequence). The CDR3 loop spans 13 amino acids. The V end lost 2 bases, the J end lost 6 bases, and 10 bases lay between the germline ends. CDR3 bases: TGTGCCAGCAGCCAACAGGGGAGAGCTGAAGCTTTCTTT. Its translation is CASSQQGRAEAFF.

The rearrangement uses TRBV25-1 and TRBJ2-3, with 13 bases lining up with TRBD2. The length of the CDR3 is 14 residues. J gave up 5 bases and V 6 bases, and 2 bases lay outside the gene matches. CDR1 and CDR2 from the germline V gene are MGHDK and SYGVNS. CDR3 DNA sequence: TGTGCCAGCAGCGGACTAGCGGGGGTAGATACGCAGTATTTT. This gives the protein CASSGLAGVDTQYF.

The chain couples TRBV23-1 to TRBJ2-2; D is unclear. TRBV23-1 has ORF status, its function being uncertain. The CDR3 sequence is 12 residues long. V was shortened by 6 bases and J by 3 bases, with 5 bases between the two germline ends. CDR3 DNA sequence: TGCGCCAGCAGGGAACACACCGGGGAGCTGTTTTTT. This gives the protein CASREHTGELFF.

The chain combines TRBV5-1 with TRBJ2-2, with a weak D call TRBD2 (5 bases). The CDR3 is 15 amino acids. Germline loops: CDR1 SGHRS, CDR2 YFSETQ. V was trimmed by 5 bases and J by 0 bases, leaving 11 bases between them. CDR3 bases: TGCGCCAGCAGACGACCGAGGGCGAACACCGGGGAGCTGTTTTTT. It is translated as CASRRPRANTGELFF.

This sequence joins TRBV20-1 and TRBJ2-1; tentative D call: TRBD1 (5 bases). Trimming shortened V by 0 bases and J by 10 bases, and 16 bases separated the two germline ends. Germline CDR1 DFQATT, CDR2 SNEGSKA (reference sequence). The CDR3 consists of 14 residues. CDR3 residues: CSARDPLAGREQFF. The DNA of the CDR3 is TGCAGTGCTAGAGACCCCTTAGCAGGGCGCGAGCAGTTCTTC.

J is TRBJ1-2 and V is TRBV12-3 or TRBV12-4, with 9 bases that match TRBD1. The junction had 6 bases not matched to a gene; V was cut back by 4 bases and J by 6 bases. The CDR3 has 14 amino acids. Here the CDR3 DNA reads TGTGCCAGCAGTTGGCGGACAGGGGAGGATGGCTACACCTTC. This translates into CASSWRTGEDGYTF.

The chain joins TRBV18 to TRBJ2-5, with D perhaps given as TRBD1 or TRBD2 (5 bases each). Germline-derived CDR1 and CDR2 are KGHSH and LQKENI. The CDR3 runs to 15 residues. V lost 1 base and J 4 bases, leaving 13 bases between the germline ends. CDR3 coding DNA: TGTGCCAGCTCACCACAAAGGGACCCCCTAGAGACCCAGTACTTC. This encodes CASSPQRDPLETQYF.

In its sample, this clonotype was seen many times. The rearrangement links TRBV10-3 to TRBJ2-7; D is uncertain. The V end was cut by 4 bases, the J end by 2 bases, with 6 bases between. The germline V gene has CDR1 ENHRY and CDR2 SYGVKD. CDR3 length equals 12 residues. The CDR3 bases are TGTGCCATCAGTGGACAAGCCTACGAGCAGTACTTC. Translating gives CAISGQAYEQYF.

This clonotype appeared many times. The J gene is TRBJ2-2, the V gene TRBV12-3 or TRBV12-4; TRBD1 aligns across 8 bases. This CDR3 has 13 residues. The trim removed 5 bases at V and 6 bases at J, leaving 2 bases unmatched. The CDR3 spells CASSRTGPGELFF. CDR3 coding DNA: TGTGCCAGCAGTCGGACAGGGCCCGGGGAGCTGTTTTTT.

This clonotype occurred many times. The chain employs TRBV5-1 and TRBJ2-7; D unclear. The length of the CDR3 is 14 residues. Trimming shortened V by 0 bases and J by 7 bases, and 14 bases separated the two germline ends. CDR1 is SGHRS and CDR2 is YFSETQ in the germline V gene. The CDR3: CASSLGHGVIEQYF. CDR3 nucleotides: TGCGCCAGCAGCTTGGGACACGGTGTCATAGAGCAGTACTTC.

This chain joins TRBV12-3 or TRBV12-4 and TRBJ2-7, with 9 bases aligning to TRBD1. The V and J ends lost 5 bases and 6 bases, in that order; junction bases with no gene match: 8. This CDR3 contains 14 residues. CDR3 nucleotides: TGTGCCAGCAGTGCTCCCCGGGACAGGGCCGAGCAGTACTTC. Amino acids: CASSAPRDRAEQYF.

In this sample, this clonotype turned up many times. The CDR3 reads CASTSGQVIPRIAFF. The CDR3 bases are TGTGCCAGCACTTCCGGACAGGTTATCCCCCGGATTGCTTTCTTT. V gene TRBV12-3 or TRBV12-4 combines with J gene TRBJ1-1; 7 bases map to TRBD1. CDR3 length: 15 residues. V shed 7 bases and J 11 bases; nucleotides not matched to a gene: 19.